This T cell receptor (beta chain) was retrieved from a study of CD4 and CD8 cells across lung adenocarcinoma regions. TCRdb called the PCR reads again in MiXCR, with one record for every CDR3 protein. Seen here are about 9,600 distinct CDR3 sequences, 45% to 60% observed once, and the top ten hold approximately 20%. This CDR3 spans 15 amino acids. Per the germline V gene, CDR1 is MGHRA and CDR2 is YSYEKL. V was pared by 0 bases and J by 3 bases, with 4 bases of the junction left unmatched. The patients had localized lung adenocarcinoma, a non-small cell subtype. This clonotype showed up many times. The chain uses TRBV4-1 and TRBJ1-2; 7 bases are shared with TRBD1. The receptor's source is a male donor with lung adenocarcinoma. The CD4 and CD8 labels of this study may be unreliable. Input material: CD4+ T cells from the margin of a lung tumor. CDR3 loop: CASSQDSGTDYGYTF. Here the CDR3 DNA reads TGCGCCAGCAGCCAAGACTCAGGGACAGACTATGGCTACACCTTC.